The 22 T cell receptor beta chains below all came from one sample that was sequenced in a study of OX40 agonist ivuxolimab in advanced cancers. The assay was immunoSEQ multiplex PCR, and TCRdb's table has in-frame clones only and misses some. Of roughly 76,000 clones listed, roughly 92% are singletons. Sequenced material: CD4+ or CD8+ T cells sorted from blood, taken in a trial of the OX40 agonist ivuxolimab. These receptors all stem from an adult with an advanced solid tumor such as melanoma, head and neck, liver or kidney cancer.

This CDR3 is CASSGGQGNVYEQYF. The CDR3 nucleotides read TGTGCCAGCAGCGGGGGACAGGGCAATGTCTACGAGCAGTACTTC. This chain links TRBV9 with TRBJ2-7; TRBD1 matches at 9 bases. The CDR3 consists of 15 residues. Germline lookup yields CDR1 SGDLS and CDR2 YYNGEE. Germline trimming cut 3 bases from V and 3 bases from J; bases unmatched to any gene: 7. Supplemented by reference TRBV9 and TRBJ2-7, the full variable domain reads DSGVTQTPKHLITATGQRVTLRCSPRSGDLSVYWYQQSLDQGLQFLIQYYNGEERAKGNILERFSAQQFPDLHSELNLSSLELGDSALYFCASSGGQGNVYEQYFGPGTRLTVT.

The V gene is TRBV7-9, the J gene TRBJ2-7; D unclear. There are 13 residues in the CDR3. Germline loops: CDR1 SEHNR, CDR2 FQNEAQ (reference sequence). Trimming shortened V by 6 bases and J by 0 bases, and 9 bases separated the two germline ends. CDR3 in DNA: TGTGCCAGCAGGCCACCTAGCTCCTACGAGCAGTACTTC. Its protein is CASRPPSSYEQYF.

This chain joins TRBV5-1 and TRBJ2-1; 13 bases match TRBD2. CDR3 length: 16 residues. Germline values: CDR1 SGHRS, CDR2 YFSETQ. Unmatched junction bases numbered 5, after V lost 4 bases and J lost 4 bases. CDR3 sequence reads: CASSPPGLAGYNEQFF. CDR3 sequence (DNA): TGCGCCAGCAGCCCGCCGGGACTAGCGGGATACAATGAGCAGTTCTTC. The variable domain in full, with the rest retrieved from reference TRBV5-1 and TRBJ2-1, is KAGVTQTPRYLIKTRGQQVTLSCSPISGHRSVSWYQQTPGQGLQFLFEYFSETQRNKGNFPGRFSGRQFSNSRSEMNVSTLELGDSALYLCASSPPGLAGYNEQFFGPGTRLTVL.

The V gene is TRBV19, the J gene TRBJ2-7; no reliable D call. In germline, CDR1 is LNHDA, CDR2 SQIVND (reference sequence). Trimming removed 3 bases from V and 3 bases from J, with 9 bases in between. This CDR3 region has 13 residues. The CDR3 loop reads CASSISDFYEQYF. CDR3 coding DNA: TGTGCCAGTAGTATTTCAGACTTCTACGAGCAGTACTTC.

The chain carries TRBV9 and TRBJ2-1; TRBD2 is a possible D gene (6 bases). The CDR3 is made up of 13 amino acids. Germline CDR1 and CDR2: SGDLS and YYNGEE. V lost 0 bases and J lost 10, with 11 bases in between. For the CDR3, the DNA is TGTGCCAGCAGCGTAGTCCCGGGGGACGAGCAGTTCTTC. Translating it yields CASSVVPGDEQFF.

This clone came up once. The V call is TRBV9, the J call TRBJ2-3; TRBD2 matches 9 bases. CDR1 and CDR2 from the germline V gene are SGDLS and YYNGEE. After removal of 0 bases from V and 5 bases from J, the junction contained 4 bases not matched to a gene. The CDR3 totals 15 residues. The CDR3 DNA sequence: TGTGCCAGCAGCGTAGGGACTAGCGTTGGAGATACGCAGTATTTT. As protein: CASSVGTSVGDTQYF.

The chain joins TRBV4-1 to TRBJ1-5, with 9 bases identical to TRBD1. CDR1 MGHRA and CDR2 YSYEKL come from the germline V gene. The CDR3 is 14 amino acids. Losses at the gene ends were 8 bases for V and 2 bases for J; bases not matched to a gene: 4. CDR3 region: CASGGQGGNQPQHF. The CDR3 nucleotides read TGCGCCAGCGGGGGACAGGGAGGCAATCAGCCCCAGCATTTT.

The chain couples TRBV7-2 to TRBJ1-5, with unresolved D. The CDR3 consists of 13 residues. The germline CDR1 and CDR2 sequences are SGHTA and FQGNSA. Between the trimmed V and J ends, which lost 2 bases and 6 bases, there was a span of 8 bases. The CDR3 loop reads CASSLWGSQPQHF. The CDR3 bases are TGTGCCAGCAGCTTATGGGGTTCTCAGCCCCAGCATTTT. Drawing the rest from reference TRBV7-2 and TRBJ1-5, the complete variable domain is GAGVSQSPSNKVTEKGKDVELRCDPISGHTALYWYRQSLGQGLEFLIYFQGNSAPDKSGLPSDRFSAERTGGSVSTLTIQRTQQEDSAVYLCASSLWGSQPQHFGDGTRLSIL.

This clone has only a few counts. CDR3 protein: CASRQGPNYGYTF. The CDR3 region has the DNA TGTGCCAGTAGACAGGGCCCTAACTATGGCTACACCTTC. V usage is TRBV19 and J usage is TRBJ1-2; tentatively, D is TRBD1 (6 bases). The CDR3 extends over 13 amino acids. Germline V gene data show CDR1 as LNHDA and CDR2 as SQIVND (reference sequence). Trimming stripped 6 bases from V and 0 bases from J, with 8 bases between.

The gene calls are TRBV15 and TRBJ2-1, with D perhaps matching TRBD2 (6 bases). CDR1 and CDR2 (germline): LNHNV, YYDKDF (reference sequence). The CDR3 spans 19 residues. The V end lost 0 bases, the J end lost 6 bases, and 24 bases lay between the germline ends. This chain's CDR3 is CATSRDTGNWGTSTNEQFF. In DNA form, the CDR3 reads TGTGCCACCAGCAGAGATACGGGTAATTGGGGGACTTCCACCAATGAGCAGTTCTTC.

The V and J genes are TRBV9 and TRBJ2-2, with TRBD1 as a possible D gene (6 bases). The V gene's germline CDR1 is SGDLS and CDR2 YYNGEE. The CDR3 is 15 amino acids. The germline V and J ends were trimmed by 0 bases and 7 bases, with 13 bases remaining between them. The chain's CDR3 is CASSVGNRVDGELFF. CDR3 DNA: TGTGCCAGCAGCGTAGGGAACAGGGTCGACGGGGAGCTGTTTTTT.

Concerning this clone: Other nucleotide sequences in the sample specify the same CDR3. For the CDR3, the DNA is TGTGCCAGCAGCTTAGGAGCAGATACGCAGTATTTT. Its translation is CASSLGADTQYF. V gene TRBV11-2 combines with J gene TRBJ2-3; D gene uncertain. The CDR3 spans 12 residues. Germline-derived CDR1 and CDR2 are SGHAT and FQNNGV. Trimming cost V 1 base and J 4 bases, with 3 bases left between them.

The rearrangement uses TRBV27 and TRBJ2-5, with 9 bases lining up with TRBD2. The end of the DNA fits TRBJ2-7 better, so the J call may be wrong. The CDR3 sequence is 14 residues long. The germline V gene has CDR1 MNHEY and CDR2 SMNVEV (reference sequence). The CDR3 DNA follows: TGTGCCAGCAGTTACGTAGCGGGGGCGGACGAGCAGTACTTC. This translates into CASSYVAGADEQYF.

This clone came up a few times. The same CDR3 arises from other DNA sequences in this sample as well. CDR3 loop: CSVGDSTDTQYF. DNA of the CDR3: TGCAGCGTTGGGGACAGCACAGATACGCAGTATTTT. The J gene is TRBJ2-3, the V gene TRBV29-1; D may correspond to TRBD1 or TRBD2 (5 bases each). The germline V gene encodes CDR1 SQVTM and CDR2 ANQGSEA. The CDR3 length is 12 residues. Trimming left V 4 bases short and J 0 bases short, with 5 bases between.

This chain links TRBV10-3 with TRBJ2-1, with D possibly matching TRBD1 (5 bases). This CDR3 contains 15 residues. Germline loops: CDR1 ENHRY, CDR2 SYGVKD. The V gene lost 5 bases and the J gene lost 0 bases, with 11 bases spanning the gap. The CDR3 here is CAISLTENSYNEQFF. The CDR3 coding sequence is TGTGCCATCAGTTTGACAGAGAACTCCTACAATGAGCAGTTCTTC.

The V call is TRBV2, the J call TRBJ1-2; 9 bases are a match to TRBD1. Germline lookup yields CDR1 SNHLY and CDR2 FYNNEI. V shed 6 bases and J 6 bases; nucleotides not matched to a gene: 8. This CDR3 region has 14 residues. CDR3 in amino acids: CASRPETGGNGYTF. The DNA of the CDR3 is TGTGCCAGCAGACCCGAGACAGGGGGGAATGGCTACACCTTC.

This clone was seen more than once but under ten times. This chain uses TRBV7-2 with TRBJ2-3; D tentatively reads TRBD1 or TRBD2 (6 bases each). The CDR3 contains 15 residues. V lost 4 bases and J lost 0, with 11 bases in between. From germline, CDR1 is SGHTA and CDR2 FQGNSA. The CDR3 sequence is CASSWGAGSTDTQYF. In DNA form, the CDR3 reads TGTGCCAGCAGCTGGGGGGCAGGGAGCACAGATACGCAGTATTTT.

This clone was seen a single time. This chain uses TRBV29-1 with TRBJ2-1, with TRBD2 as a possible D gene (5 bases). The germline V and J ends were trimmed by 4 bases and 0 bases, with 7 bases remaining between them. The CDR3 loop spans 13 amino acids. Germline values: CDR1 SQVTM, CDR2 ANQGSEA. CDR3 protein: CSVVGSSYNEQFF. The CDR3 DNA reads TGCAGCGTTGTAGGGAGCTCCTACAATGAGCAGTTCTTC.

V and J are TRBV13 and TRBJ2-1; D is uncertain. The CDR3 loop spans 12 amino acids. Trimming removed 4 bases at V and 8 bases at J, with 9 bases between. Germline CDR1 PRHDT, CDR2 FYEKMQ (reference sequence). The CDR3 is CASSWRYYEQFF. CDR3 nucleotide sequence: TGTGCCAGCAGCTGGCGGTATTATGAGCAGTTCTTC.

This chain links TRBV9 with TRBJ2-2, with no clear D. Trimming removed 3 bases from V and 8 bases from J, with 5 bases in between. Germline CDR1 and CDR2: SGDLS and YYNGEE. CDR3 length equals 11 residues. The CDR3 loop is CASSGAGELFF. As DNA, the CDR3 is TGTGCCAGCAGCGGTGCGGGGGAGCTGTTTTTT.

J is TRBJ2-3 and V is TRBV11-2; the match to TRBD2 covers 11 bases. The CDR3 has 15 amino acids. CDR1 is SGHAT and CDR2 is FQNNGV in the germline V gene. V lost 5 bases, J lost 6 bases, and 7 bases stayed unmatched. The CDR3 protein is CASSTLAGGTDTQYF. Written as DNA, the CDR3 is TGTGCCAGCAGCACTCTAGCGGGGGGAACGGATACGCAGTATTTT.

This chain links TRBV27 with TRBJ1-1, with no clear D. CDR1 and CDR2 (germline): MNHEY, SMNVEV (reference sequence). There are 16 residues in the CDR3. V gave up 5 bases and J gave up 5 bases, with 21 bases separating them. DNA for the CDR3: TGTGCCAGCAGTCGCGCTAGGGAGGGTTGGGGAACTGAAGCTTTCTTT. This gives the protein CASSRAREGWGTEAFF.